The sequence of this TCR beta chain was determined in a study of graft-versus-host responses after intestinal transplantation. Study information: Grafts that recipients had were multivisceral, liver-intestinal, or isolated intestinal transplants. Anti-thymocyte globulin induction was given to all recipients, followed by tacrolimus and steroids for around three years. The study's findings and limits: The presence of high graft-versus-host to host-versus-graft clonal ratios in allografts characterized patients with graft-donor T cell macrochimerism. Detected in recipient marrow were GvH clones, some of which were first observed in ileum or blood.

Data came from immunoSEQ multiplex PCR; TCRdb stores just in-frame clones and leaves some out. In the table there are almost 20,000 clones, about 89% of which are singletons. Concerning this clone: Its antigen is not known.

The material was PBMCs, obtained around 230 days after intestinal transplant. The receptor was isolated from a human patient who received an intestinal transplant, so some T cells may come from the graft donor.

The CDR3 DNA reads as TGTGCCATCAGTGCAGGGGGCCGAGAGACCCAGTACTTC. Translated, it gives CAISAGGRETQYF. V usage is TRBV10-3 and J usage is TRBJ2-5; 8 bases map to TRBD1. The junction had 2 bases not matched to a gene; V was cut back by 4 bases and J by 4 bases. The CDR3 is 13 residues long. Germline V gives CDR1 ENHRY, CDR2 SYGVKD.